The sequence of this T cell receptor (beta chain) was determined in a study of regulatory T cells in long-lasting Graves disease. Time point denoted: persistent/refractory GD, antithyroid drugs over 5 years with positive TRAb. Scientists built the TCR library using RNA that was extracted from PBMCs. The authors built TCR beta libraries using iRepertoire HTBI primers and Arm-PCR of CDR3 regions. TCRdb fed the multiplex PCR reads into MiXCR, producing one record per CDR3 protein. The sample records about 660,000 distinct CDR3 sequences, 25% to 30% being singletons. Germline V gives CDR1 KGHSH, CDR2 LQKENI. Trimming removed 6 bases from V and 8 bases from J, with 22 bases in between. The CDR3 is 15 residues long.

The V gene is TRBV18, the J gene TRBJ1-2; no clear D gene. The material was peripheral blood mononuclear cells (PBMCs), obtained when the disease was refractory, from a patient treated with antithyroid drugs. This clonotype originated in a female donor with Graves disease. Here the CDR3 DNA reads TGTGCCAGCTCTCCGCGGGCCGCCGAGGCTGGGGGCTACACCTTC. Amino acid sequence: CASSPRAAEAGGYTF.